The TCR beta chain under discussion was sequenced for a study of blood T cell repertoires in COVID-19. The wider study: T cells, B-cell-depleted T cells, or PBMCs supplied cDNA or gDNA.

In the original processing: How many nucleated cells were present was estimated from reference gene primer amplification. Produced via immunoSEQ multiplex PCR; TCRdb's table is partial and in-frame only. D and trimming come from the DNA, and the V and J calls and clone size come from that table. The sample carries some 250,000 clones, roughly four fifths recorded once. The CDR3 length is 16 residues. The V and J ends lost 7 bases and 3 bases respectively, with 21 bases between them. The germline V gene has CDR1 SGHVS and CDR2 FNYEAQ. Sequenced sample: peripheral blood. This receptor was identified in a woman aged 18-29 years with acute or convalescent COVID-19. The chain is built from TRBV7-6 and TRBJ2-5, with D possibly TRBD2 on 6 matching bases. The CDR3, as DNA: TGTGCCAGCACCCAAGACCCCGCGGGGCTCAAAGAGACCCAGTACTTC. Its translation: CASTQDPAGLKETQYF.